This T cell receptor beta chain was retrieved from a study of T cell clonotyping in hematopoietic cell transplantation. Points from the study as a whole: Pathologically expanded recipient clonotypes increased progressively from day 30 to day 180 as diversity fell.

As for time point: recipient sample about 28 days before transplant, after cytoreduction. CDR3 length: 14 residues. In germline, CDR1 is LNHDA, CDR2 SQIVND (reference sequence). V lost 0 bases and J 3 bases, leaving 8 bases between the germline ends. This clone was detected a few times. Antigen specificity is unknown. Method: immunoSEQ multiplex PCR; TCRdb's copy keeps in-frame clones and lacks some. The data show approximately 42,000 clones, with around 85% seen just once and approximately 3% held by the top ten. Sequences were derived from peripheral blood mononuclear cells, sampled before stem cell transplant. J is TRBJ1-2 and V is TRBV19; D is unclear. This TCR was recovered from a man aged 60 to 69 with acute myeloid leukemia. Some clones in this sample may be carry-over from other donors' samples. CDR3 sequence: CASSIDGGDYGYTF. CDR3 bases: TGTGCCAGTAGTATAGATGGTGGGGACTATGGCTACACCTTC.